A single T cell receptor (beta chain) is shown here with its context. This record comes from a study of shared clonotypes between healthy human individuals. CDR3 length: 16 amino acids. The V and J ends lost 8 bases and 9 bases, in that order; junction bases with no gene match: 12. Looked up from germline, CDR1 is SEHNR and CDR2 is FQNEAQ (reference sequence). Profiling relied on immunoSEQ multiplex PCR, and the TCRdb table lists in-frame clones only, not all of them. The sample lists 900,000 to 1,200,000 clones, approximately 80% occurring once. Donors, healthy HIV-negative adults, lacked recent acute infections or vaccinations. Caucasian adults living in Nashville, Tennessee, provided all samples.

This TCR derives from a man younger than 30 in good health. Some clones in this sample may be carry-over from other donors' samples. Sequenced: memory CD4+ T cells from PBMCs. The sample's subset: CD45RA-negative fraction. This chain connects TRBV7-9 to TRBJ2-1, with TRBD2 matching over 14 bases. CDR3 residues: CASRPLGLAGGSEQFF. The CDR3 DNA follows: TGTGCCAGCCGTCCCCTAGGACTAGCGGGAGGCTCTGAGCAGTTCTTC.